This T cell receptor beta chain was obtained from a study of tumor-infiltrating lymphocytes in primary liver carcinoma. Study as a whole: Every patient in the cohort had a primary liver carcinoma. That carcinoma was treated by surgical resection.

The study extracted blood RNA from unsorted whole blood and also extracted germline DNA. Collected before surgery were roughly 4 milliliters of peripheral blood. This clonotype showed up many times. A primer in the constant region served to generate TCR beta cDNA from 500 to 600 ng of total RNA. Sequencing libraries for TCR beta derived from three nested multiplex PCR rounds that used slightly modified ARM-PCR. TRBV1-TRBV30 forward primers and a C-beta reverse primer were used in the first two PCR rounds, which each ran for around 11 cycles. TCRdb redid the calling of the multiplex PCR reads with MiXCR, one entry per CDR3 protein. Here the sample spans approximately 330,000 distinct CDR3 sequences, around three fifths being singletons. The junction had 3 bases not matched to a gene; V was cut back by 6 bases and J by 7 bases. From germline, CDR1 is MNHNY and CDR2 SVGAGI (reference sequence). The CDR3 sequence is 12 residues long.

Sequenced input: peripheral blood. The chain combines TRBV6-6 with TRBJ2-5; TRBD1 matches at 9 bases. The receptor was isolated from a man in his forties or fifties with primary liver carcinoma and hepatitis B virus infection. The CDR3 region is CASSRQGGTQYF. The CDR3 region has the DNA TGTGCCAGCAGCCGACAGGGGGGGACCCAGTACTTC.